This is a list of T cell receptor beta chains from one sample in a study of T cell changes during pregnancy in multiple sclerosis. TCRdb keeps only in-frame clones here, not all; method: immunoSEQ multiplex PCR. This table has approximately 97,000 clones, around nine tenths appearing once. Sample: peripheral blood, taken in the second trimester of pregnancy. The receptors come from a female donor in good health, enrolled as a control in a pregnancy study. CDR3s include the opening cysteine and the closing phenylalanine or tryptophan. The D gene is left open where the match is weak. Part of the rows lack a size; the others show once, few, many or a class for expanded clones.

clone size	D gene	J gene	V gene	CDR3 DNA	CDR3 protein
-	-	TRBJ1-1	TRBV19	TGTGCCAGTAGTAGGTCCGGGGAGGGGAACACTGAAGCTTTCTTT	CASSRSGEGNTEAFF
-	-	TRBJ2-7	TRBV4-1	TGCGCCAGCAGCCAAGATGGGGGAGGTGCCCCAAACGAGCAGTACTTC	CASSQDGGGAPNEQYF
-	TRBD2	TRBJ2-5	TRBV5-1	TGCGCCAGCAGCTTGCCGAGTAGCGGGAGGGCGAAAGCGGAGACCCAGTACTTC	CASSLPSSGRAKAETQYF
-	-	TRBJ1-1	TRBV7-9	TGTGCCAGCAGCTACAGGGAAGGCACTGAAGCTTTCTTT	CASSYREGTEAFF
-	TRBD1	TRBJ2-7	TRBV7-2	TGTGCCAGCAGCTTTATGGGGGTAGGGGACAGCTGTTACTTC	CASSFMGVGDSCYF
-	TRBD1	TRBJ1-2	TRBV7-2	TGTGCCAGCAGCCCGGTGGGACAGGGAAAGGGCTACACCTTC	CASSPVGQGKGYTF
-	-	TRBJ2-3	TRBV15	TGTGCCACCAGCAGACCAAGCACAGATACGCAGTATTTT	CATSRPSTDTQYF
-	-	TRBJ2-1	TRBV27	TGTGCCAGCAGTTTATACAGGAGCTCCTACAATGAGCAGTTCTTC	CASSLYRSSYNEQFF
-	TRBD1	TRBJ1-5	TRBV19	TGTGCCAGTAGTCTTCGACCCACAGGGGGCGGCAATCAGCCCCAGCATTTT	CASSLRPTGGGNQPQHF
-	TRBD1	TRBJ1-5	TRBV4-3	TGCGCCAGCAGCCGCCTACAGGGGGAGAGTCAGCCCCAGCATTTT	CASSRLQGESQPQHF
-	TRBD1	TRBJ1-1	TRBV27	TGTGCCAGCAGTCCGCATTCCAGGGGGGCGAACACTGAAGCTTTCTTT	CASSPHSRGANTEAFF
-	-	TRBJ1-1	TRBV7-2	TGTGCCAGCAGCATGCGGGTTGAAGCTTTCTTT	CASSMRVEAFF
once	-	TRBJ2-2	TRBV29-1	TGCAGCATTGAAGATCGGACAGTGCGTCCCGGGGAGCTGTTTTTT	CSIEDRTVRPGELFF
-	-	TRBJ1-2	TRBV6-5	TGTGCCAGCAGGACCGAGAGGGACTATGGCTACACCTTC	CASRTERDYGYTF
-	-	TRBJ1-2	TRBV6-6	TGTGCCAGCAGTTCGACGGGGATGAATGGCTACACCTTC	CASSSTGMNGYTF
-	-	TRBJ1-6	TRBV28	TGTGCCAGCAGTGTACAGATTTTTAATTCACCCCTCCACTTT	CASSVQIFNSPLHF
-	-	TRBJ2-3	TRBV10-3	TGTGCCATCAGTGAGGAGTTGCAGCAGTATTTT	CAISEELQQYF
-	-	TRBJ2-2	TRBV27	TGTGCCAGCAGTTTAATGGCCACCGGGGAGCTGTTTTTT	CASSLMATGELFF
-	TRBD2	TRBJ2-5	TRBV11-3	TGTGCCAGCAGCCCCAGAGCGGGGGTCCAAGAGACCCAGTACTTC	CASSPRAGVQETQYF
-	TRBD1	TRBJ1-4	TRBV30	TGTGCCTGGACATCAGGGGGGACTAATGAAAAACTGTTTTTT	CAWTSGGTNEKLFF
-	-	TRBJ2-1	TRBV21-1	TGTGCCAGCACCTCCAAGGGGACTAGCGACCCCAATGAGCAGTTCTTC	CASTSKGTSDPNEQFF
-	TRBD2	TRBJ2-2	TRBV5-4	TGTGCCAGCAGCGCCACTAGCGGGGGAACCGGGGAGCTGTTTTTT	CASSATSGGTGELFF
-	-	TRBJ1-5	TRBV4-3	TGCGCCAGCAGCCAAGATTCCGGGATGGGGCCCCAGCATTTT	CASSQDSGMGPQHF
-	-	TRBJ2-7	TRBV14	TGTGCCAGCAGCGCCCGGACAGTACTTTCCTACGAGCAGTACTTC	CASSARTVLSYEQYF
-	TRBD1	TRBJ2-3	TRBV7-9	TGTGCCAGCAGCTTACAGGGGGTTAAACAAGATACGCAGTATTTT	CASSLQGVKQDTQYF
few	TRBD1	TRBJ1-1	TRBV9	TGTGCCAGCAGCCCCAGGGGGCGGAGGACTGAAGCTTTCTTT	CASSPRGRRTEAFF
-	-	TRBJ1-6	TRBV6-5	TGTGCCAGCAGGCCTGCGGACGGGAAAAATTCACCCCTCCACTTT	CASRPADGKNSPLHF
-	TRBD2	TRBJ2-1	TRBV28	TGTGCCAGCAGTCTCAGCGGGAGGGCCGGAAATGAGCAGTTCTTC	CASSLSGRAGNEQFF
-	TRBD1	TRBJ2-7	TRBV19	TGTGCCAGTAGCGACAGGGGGGCCTATGGCGAGCAGTACTTC	CASSDRGAYGEQYF
-	-	TRBJ1-3	TRBV11-2	TGTGCCAGCAGCTTATCGTTCCTCTCTGGAAACACCATATATTTT	CASSLSFLSGNTIYF
-	TRBD1	TRBJ2-3	TRBV29-1	TGCAGCGTTCGCCGAACAGGGGGAAGGGATACGCAGTATTTT	CSVRRTGGRDTQYF
-	TRBD1	TRBJ1-5	TRBV6-1	TGTGCCAGCACGGGGTACAGGGGGGCCAATCAGCCCCAGCATTTT	CASTGYRGANQPQHF
-	TRBD1	TRBJ1-2	TRBV9	TGTGCCAGCAGCGTTCGGGGACAGGGAAACTATGGCTACACCTTC	CASSVRGQGNYGYTF
-	TRBD1	TRBJ1-5	TRBV7-9	TGCGCCAGCAGCCCCGGGACAGGGGTAAATCAGCCCCAGCATTTT	CASSPGTGVNQPQHF
-	-	TRBJ2-5	TRBV5-1	TGCGCCAGCAGCTTGGTAACTTGGAGCGCGTCGAACCAAGAGACCCAGTACTTC	CASSLVTWSASNQETQYF
once	-	TRBJ1-6	TRBV19	TGTGCCAGTAGTATGGGGCGCGATTCACCCCTCCACTTT	CASSMGRDSPLHF
-	TRBD1	TRBJ2-1	TRBV18	TGTGCCAGCTCACGGACAGGGGGAGACTACTACAATGAGCAGTTCTTC	CASSRTGGDYYNEQFF
-	TRBD2	TRBJ2-3	TRBV5-1	TGCGCCAGCAGCTCCGGACTAGCGGGGACAGATACGCAGTATTTT	CASSSGLAGTDTQYF
-	TRBD2	TRBJ2-1	TRBV11-3	TGTGCCAGCAGCTCCGGACTAGCGGGAGTAGATGCCTACAATGAGCAGTTCTTC	CASSSGLAGVDAYNEQFF
-	-	TRBJ2-4	TRBV29-1	TGCAGCGCAAGGGGGTGGGAGCTAGCCAAAAACATTCAGTACTTC	CSARGWELAKNIQYF
-	TRBD2	TRBJ2-2	TRBV25-1	TGTGCCAGCAGACCCCTCGGAGCGGGAGTTACCGGGGAGCTGTTTTTT	CASRPLGAGVTGELFF
-	TRBD1	TRBJ2-7	TRBV18	TGTGCCAGCTCATCTCAACTACGGGACAGGGGTTCCTACGAGCAGTACTTC	CASSSQLRDRGSYEQYF
-	TRBD2	TRBJ2-3	TRBV14	TGTGCCAGCAGCCAAGGTGCTAGCGGGAGTTGGACAGATACGCAGTATTTT	CASSQGASGSWTDTQYF
-	TRBD1	TRBJ1-4	TRBV27	TGTGCCAGCAGTGCCCGGACAGGCGAAAAACTGTTTTTT	CASSARTGEKLFF